This TCR beta chain was profiled in a study of blood T cell repertoires in COVID-19. Whole-study context: The samples span acute and convalescent COVID-19 from the United States, Italy and Spain. PBMCs, B-cell-depleted T cells, or T cells provided the cDNA or gDNA that made up the material.

The CDR3 spans 16 residues. Looked up from germline, CDR1 is LGHDT and CDR2 is YNNKEL (reference sequence). The V gene end was trimmed by 3 bases and the J gene end by 3 bases; junction bases not matched to a gene: 9. The table lists this clone with a count of one. How the authors handled the data: Amplified reference gene primers provided the basis for estimating nucleated cell counts. The assay was immunoSEQ multiplex PCR, and TCRdb's table has in-frame clones only and misses some. D and trimming were read from the DNA, whereas the V and J calls and clone size are those reported in that table. The sample has 210,000 or so clones, around 82% seen once. Which cohort a participant joined came from the clinical history participants gave.

This receptor was taken from a man younger than 40 with acute COVID-19. V usage is TRBV3-1 (or the pseudogene TRBV3-2) and J usage is TRBJ2-5; 8 nucleotides line up with TRBD2. The sample comprised PBMCs or T cells enriched from blood (not recorded which). CDR3 in DNA: TGTGCCAGCAGCCATCCCCTCGGGGGGGAGAAAGAGACCCAGTACTTC. Translation: CASSHPLGGEKETQYF.